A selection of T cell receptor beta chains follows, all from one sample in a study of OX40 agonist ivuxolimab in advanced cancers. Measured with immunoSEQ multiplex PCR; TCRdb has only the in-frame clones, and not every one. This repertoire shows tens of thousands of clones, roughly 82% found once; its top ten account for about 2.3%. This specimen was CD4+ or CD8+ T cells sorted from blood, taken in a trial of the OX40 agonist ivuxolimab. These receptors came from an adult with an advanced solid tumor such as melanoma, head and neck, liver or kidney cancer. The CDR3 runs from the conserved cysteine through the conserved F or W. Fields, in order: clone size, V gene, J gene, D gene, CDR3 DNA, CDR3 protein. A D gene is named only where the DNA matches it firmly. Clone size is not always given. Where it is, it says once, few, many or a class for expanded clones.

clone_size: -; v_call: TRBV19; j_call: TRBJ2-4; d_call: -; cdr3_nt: TGTGCCAGTAGTAAGCTAGCCAAAAACATTCAGTACTTC; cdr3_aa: CASSKLAKNIQYF
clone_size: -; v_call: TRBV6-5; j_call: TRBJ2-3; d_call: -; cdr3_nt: TGTGCCAGCAGTTACTCGATGGGTCGAACAGATACGCAGTATTTT; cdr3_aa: CASSYSMGRTDTQYF
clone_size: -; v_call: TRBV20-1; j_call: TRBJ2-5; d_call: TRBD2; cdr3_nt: TGCAGTCGGACTAGCGGCAAAACCCAGTACTTC; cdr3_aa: CSRTSGKTQYF
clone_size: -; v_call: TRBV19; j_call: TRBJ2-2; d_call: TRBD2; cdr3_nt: TGTGCCAGTCTGACTAGCAGATACACCGGGGAGCTGTTTTTT; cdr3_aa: CASLTSRYTGELFF
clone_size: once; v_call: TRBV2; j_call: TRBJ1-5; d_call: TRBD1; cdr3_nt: TGTGCCAGCGCAGGGACAGGGTTAAGGCAGCCCCAGCATTTT; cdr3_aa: CASAGTGLRQPQHF
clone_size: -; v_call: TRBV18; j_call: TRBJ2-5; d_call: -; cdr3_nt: TGTGCCAGCTCAGAAGACCAAGAGACCCAGTACTTC; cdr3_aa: CASSEDQETQYF
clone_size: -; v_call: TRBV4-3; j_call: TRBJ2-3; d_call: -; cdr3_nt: TGCGCCAGCGGCAGTTGGGGCACAGATACGCAGTATTTT; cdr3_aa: CASGSWGTDTQYF
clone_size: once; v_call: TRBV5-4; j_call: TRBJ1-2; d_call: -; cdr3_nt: TGTGCCAGCAGCTTACGGTTGGAGGGTAACTATGGCTACACCTTC; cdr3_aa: CASSLRLEGNYGYTF
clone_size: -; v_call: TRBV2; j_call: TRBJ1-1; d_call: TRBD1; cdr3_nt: TGTGCCAGCAGTGAAAGGGGGCCGGGCAACACTGAAGCTTTCTTT; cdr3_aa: CASSERGPGNTEAFF
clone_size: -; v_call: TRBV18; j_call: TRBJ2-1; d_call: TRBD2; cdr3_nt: TGTGCCAGCTCAGGGTTTAGCGGGAGCAATGAGCAGTTCTTC; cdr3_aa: CASSGFSGSNEQFF
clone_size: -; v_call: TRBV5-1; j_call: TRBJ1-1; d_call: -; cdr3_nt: TGCGCCAGCAGCTTGTTACCAGGGCGGGTCACTGAAGCTTTCTTT; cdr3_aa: CASSLLPGRVTEAFF
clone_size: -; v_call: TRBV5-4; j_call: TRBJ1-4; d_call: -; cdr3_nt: TGTGCCAGCAGCACAATCACCGATAGTGAAAAACTGTTTTTT; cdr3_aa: CASSTITDSEKLFF
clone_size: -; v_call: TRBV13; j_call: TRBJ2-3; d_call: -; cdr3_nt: TGTGCCAGCAGCCCCTGGGGCAACACAGATACGCAGTATTTT; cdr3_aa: CASSPWGNTDTQYF
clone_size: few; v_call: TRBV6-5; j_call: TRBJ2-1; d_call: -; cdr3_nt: TGTGCCAGCAGTTATGGACTAGGGGGCAGAAATGAGCAGTTCTTC; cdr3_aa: CASSYGLGGRNEQFF